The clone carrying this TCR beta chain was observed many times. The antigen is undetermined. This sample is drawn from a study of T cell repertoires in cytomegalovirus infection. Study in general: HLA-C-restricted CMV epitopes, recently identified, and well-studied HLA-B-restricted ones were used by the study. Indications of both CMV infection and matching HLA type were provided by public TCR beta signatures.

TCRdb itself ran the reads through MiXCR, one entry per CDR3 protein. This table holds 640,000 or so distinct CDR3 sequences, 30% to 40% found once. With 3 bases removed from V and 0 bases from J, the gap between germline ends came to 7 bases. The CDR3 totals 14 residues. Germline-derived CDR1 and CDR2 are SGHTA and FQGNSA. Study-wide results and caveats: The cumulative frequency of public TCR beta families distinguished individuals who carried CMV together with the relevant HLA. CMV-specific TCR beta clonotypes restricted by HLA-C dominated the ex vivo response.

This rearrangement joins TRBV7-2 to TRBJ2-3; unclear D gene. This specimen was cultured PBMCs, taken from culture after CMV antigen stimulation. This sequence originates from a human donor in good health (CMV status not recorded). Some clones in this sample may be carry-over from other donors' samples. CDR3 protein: CASSFDISTDTQYF. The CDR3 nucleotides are TGTGCCAGCAGCTTCGACATCAGCACAGATACGCAGTATTTT.